What follows is one T cell receptor beta chain and its context. No antigen is known for it. This specimen comes from a study of cytomegalovirus exposure and HLA in healthy donors. Vbeta (60) and Jbeta (13) primers were used in the PCR. TCRdb keeps only in-frame clones here, not all; method: immunoSEQ multiplex PCR. The table shows 100,000 or so clones, with roughly 80% occurring only once. Study-wide results and limits: Later analysis identified a missense DCLRE1C variant that was linked to TCR beta V- and J-gene trimming.

The TCR originated in a woman aged 40 to 49 in good health and CMV-seropositive. Sequenced sample: PBMCs.

The CDR3 region is CASSLVDRGSPSSYEQYF. CDR3 coding DNA: TGTGCCAGCAGCTTAGTCGATCGAGGGTCACCGTCCTCCTACGAGCAGTACTTC. This chain connects TRBV7-9 to TRBJ2-7; possibly TRBD2 for D (5 bases). Germline CDR1 reads SEHNR; CDR2 reads FQNEAQ (reference sequence). The CDR3 sequence is 18 residues long. V was pared by 1 base and J by 0 bases, with 19 bases between.